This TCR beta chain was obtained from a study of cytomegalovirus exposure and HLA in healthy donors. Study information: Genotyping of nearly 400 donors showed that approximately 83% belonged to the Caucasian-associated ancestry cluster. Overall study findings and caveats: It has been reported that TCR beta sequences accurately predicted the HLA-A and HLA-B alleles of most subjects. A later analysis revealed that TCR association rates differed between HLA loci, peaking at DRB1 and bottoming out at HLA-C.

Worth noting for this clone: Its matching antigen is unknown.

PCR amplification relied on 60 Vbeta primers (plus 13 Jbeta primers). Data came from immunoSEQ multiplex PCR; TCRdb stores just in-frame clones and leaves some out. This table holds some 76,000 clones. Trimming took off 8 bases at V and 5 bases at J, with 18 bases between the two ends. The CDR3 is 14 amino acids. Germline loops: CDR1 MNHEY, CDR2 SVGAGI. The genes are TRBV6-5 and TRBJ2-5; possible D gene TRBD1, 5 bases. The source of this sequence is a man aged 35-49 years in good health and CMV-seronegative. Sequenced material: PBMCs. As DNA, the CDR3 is TGTGCCAGCGGGTGGGCAGGGCTCGTGGAGACCCAGTACTTC. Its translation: CASGWAGLVETQYF.